Sequencing of this TCR beta chain was carried out in a study of blood T cell repertoires in COVID-19. Germline-derived CDR1 and CDR2 are SGDLS and YYNGEE. V shed 1 base and J shed 5 bases, with 12 bases lying between them. This CDR3 is built from 15 residues. Data came from immunoSEQ multiplex PCR; TCRdb stores just in-frame clones and leaves some out. The sample carries 250,000 to 300,000 clones, approximately 86% recorded once. The table lists this clone with a few counts. This TCR was recovered from a woman in her 70s with COVID-19, enrolled during active disease. The chain uses TRBV9 and TRBJ2-2; D possibly corresponds to TRBD1 (6 bases). The sample was peripheral blood. CDR3 bases: TGTGCCAGCAGCGTATCCCCAGGGGAGACCGGGGAGCTGTTTTTT. This sequence encodes CASSVSPGETGELFF.